This TCR beta chain appears in the sequencing data of a study of shared clonotypes between healthy human individuals. Points from the study as a whole: Among donors, sharing of clonotypes was expected to be affected by sequencing depth. Estimated clonotype richness was generally higher in naive than memory subsets.

Using immunoSEQ multiplex PCR, the repertoire was profiled, and TCRdb retains in-frame clones only, with some absent. The sample holds over a million clones, around 98.5% seen once. This clone appeared once. Its antigen is undetermined. CDR1 and CDR2 from the germline V gene are SQVTM and ANQGSEA. The CDR3 has 14 amino acids. V was pared by 6 bases and J by 6 bases, with 13 bases of the junction left unmatched. The V and J genes are TRBV29-1 and TRBJ1-2, with 7 bases aligning to TRBD1. The sequence was obtained from a man aged 25 to 40 in good health. Material: naive CD4+ T cells sorted from blood. The subset denotes: CD45RA+ positively selected. The CDR3 here is CSVADPRQGDGYTF. DNA for the CDR3: TGCAGCGTCGCCGACCCCAGACAGGGCGATGGCTACACCTTC.